This T cell receptor beta chain stems from a study of T-cell reconstitution after alpha-beta-depleted transplantation in children. The study's findings and limits: One year after transplant, T-cell counts and diversity came mostly from newly produced T cells. It was surviving recipient T cells and thymic progenitors that gave some patients high TCRbeta diversity at day 60. It was reported that alpha-beta T cells came from several hundred expanded graft clones (about two months after transplant).

As it was prepared, the TCRbeta library received unique molecular identifiers. TCRdb re-analysed the PCR reads in MiXCR, keeping a single row per CDR3 protein. Among 750,000 to 950,000 distinct CDR3 sequences listed, less than 20% were seen once. CDR1 and CDR2 from the germline V gene are DFQATT and SNEGSKA (reference sequence). The CDR3 runs to 15 residues. The germline V and J ends were trimmed by 4 bases and 0 bases, with 13 bases remaining between them. Details on this clonotype: Its antigen is still unknown.

This sample comprised PBMCs, mostly from graft donor cells, obtained 360 days after TCRalphabeta/CD19-depleted stem cell transplant. This TCR derives from a male patient younger than 18 who had a stem cell transplant for acute lymphoblastic leukemia, so the T cells may come from the graft donor. The chain recombines TRBV20-1 with TRBJ1-5; tentatively, D is TRBD1 (5 bases). The CDR3 DNA sequence: TGCAGTGCTATCCTGGACACGCATAGCAATCAGCCCCAGCATTTT. Translation: CSAILDTHSNQPQHF.